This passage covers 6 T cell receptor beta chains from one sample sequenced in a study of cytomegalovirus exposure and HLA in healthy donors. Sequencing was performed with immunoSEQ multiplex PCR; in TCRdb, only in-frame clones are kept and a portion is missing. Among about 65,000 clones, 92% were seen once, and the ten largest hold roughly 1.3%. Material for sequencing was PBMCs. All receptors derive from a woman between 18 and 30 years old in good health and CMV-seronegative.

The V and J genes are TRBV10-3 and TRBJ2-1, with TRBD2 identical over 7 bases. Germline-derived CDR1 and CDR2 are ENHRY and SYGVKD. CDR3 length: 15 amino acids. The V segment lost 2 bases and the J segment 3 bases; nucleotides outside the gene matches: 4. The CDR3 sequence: CAISESGDHYNEQFF. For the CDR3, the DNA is TGTGCCATCAGTGAGAGCGGGGACCACTACAATGAGCAGTTCTTC.

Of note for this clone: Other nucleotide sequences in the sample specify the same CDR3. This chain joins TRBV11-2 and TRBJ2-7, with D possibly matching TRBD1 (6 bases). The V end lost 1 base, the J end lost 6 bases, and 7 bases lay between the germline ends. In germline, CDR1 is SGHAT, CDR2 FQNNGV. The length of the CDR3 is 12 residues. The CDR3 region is CASSLGGGEQYF. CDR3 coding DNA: TGTGCCAGCAGCTTAGGAGGGGGCGAGCAGTACTTC.

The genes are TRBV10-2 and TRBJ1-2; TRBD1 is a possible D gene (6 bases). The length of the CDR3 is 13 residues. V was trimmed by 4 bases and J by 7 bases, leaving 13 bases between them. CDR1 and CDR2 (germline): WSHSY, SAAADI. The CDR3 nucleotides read TGCGCCAGCAGTGGGTCAGGGGCGCGTGGCTACACCTTC. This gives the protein CASSGSGARGYTF.

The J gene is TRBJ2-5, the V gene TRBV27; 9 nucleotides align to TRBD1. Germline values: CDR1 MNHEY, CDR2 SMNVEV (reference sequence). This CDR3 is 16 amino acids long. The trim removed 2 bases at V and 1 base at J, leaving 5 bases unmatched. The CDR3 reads CASSLGDRAIQETQYF. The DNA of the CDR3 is TGTGCCAGCAGTTTAGGGGACAGGGCGATCCAAGAGACCCAGTACTTC.

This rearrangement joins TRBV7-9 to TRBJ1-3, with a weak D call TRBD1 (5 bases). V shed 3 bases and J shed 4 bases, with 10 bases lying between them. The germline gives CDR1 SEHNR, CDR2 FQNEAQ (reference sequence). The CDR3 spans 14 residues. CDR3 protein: CASSLGGSGNTIYF. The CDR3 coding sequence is TGTGCCAGCAGCTTGGGGGGTTCAGGAAACACCATATATTTT.

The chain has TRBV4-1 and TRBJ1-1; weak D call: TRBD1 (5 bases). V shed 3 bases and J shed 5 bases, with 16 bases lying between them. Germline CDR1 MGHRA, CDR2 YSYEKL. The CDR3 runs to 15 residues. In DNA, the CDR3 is TGCGCCAGCAGCCATCGAGGCGGGGGGGGGACTGAAGCTTTCTTT. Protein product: CASSHRGGGGTEAFF.